Below, 24 T cell receptor beta chains from the same sample are listed, as sequenced in a study of T cell responses to AZD1222 COVID-19 vaccine (dated by TCRdb to the early 2020s). The receptor library was made with the immunoSEQ multiplex PCR assay. Not all clones reach the TCRdb copy of this immuneACCESS table, which keeps in-frame sequences only. Checked studies attribute under half of the gap to unresolved V genes and leave the rest unexplained. The sample table shows fewer than 90,000 clones, and just over 90% are seen once. 11% of the sample rests with the top ten. Taken with the paper, the label for time point translates to: about 28 days (+/-7) after the second vaccine dose. The material sequenced was peripheral blood, taken 28 days after the second AZD1222 dose. Receptors were obtained from an adult who received the AZD1222 COVID-19 vaccine.

The rearrangement uses TRBV15 and TRBJ2-3, with D tentatively TRBD2 (6 bases). The CDR3 sequence is 16 residues long. Per the germline V gene, CDR1 is LNHNV and CDR2 is YYDKDF (reference sequence). Trimming shortened V by 0 bases and J by 2 bases, and 12 bases separated the two germline ends. The chain's CDR3 is CATSRDLGGNTDTQYF. The CDR3 coding sequence is TGTGCCACCAGCAGAGATTTGGGCGGGAACACAGATACGCAGTATTTT.

The chain employs TRBV7-9 and TRBJ2-7; 8 bases map to TRBD1. The CDR3 totals 15 residues. J gave up 3 bases and V 5 bases, and 9 bases lay outside the gene matches. In germline, CDR1 is SEHNR, CDR2 FQNEAQ (reference sequence). The CDR3 loop is CASSTSGGLNYEQYF. CDR3 nucleotide sequence: TGTGCCAGCAGCACTTCAGGGGGCTTAAACTACGAGCAGTACTTC. The variable domain in full, with the rest retrieved from reference TRBV7-9 and TRBJ2-7, is DTGVSQNPRHKITKRGQNVTFRCDPISEHNRLYWYRQTLGQGPEFLTYFQNEAQLEKSRLLSDRFSAERPKGSFSTLEIQRTEQGDSAMYLCASSTSGGLNYEQYFGPGTRLTVT.

J is TRBJ1-4 and V is TRBV30; D unclear. The CDR3 contains 14 residues. Trimming took off 2 bases at V and 4 bases at J, with 11 bases between the two ends. The V gene's germline CDR1 is GTSNPN and CDR2 SVGIG (reference sequence). In DNA form, the CDR3 reads TGTGCCTGGAGTAGGACGGCACTTAATGAAAAACTGTTTTTT. It specifies CAWSRTALNEKLFF.

This clone has more than one count but fewer than ten. V gene TRBV7-3 combines with J gene TRBJ2-2, with unresolved D. Trimming took 5 bases from V and 2 from J, leaving 6 bases between them. Germline CDR1 and CDR2: SGHTA and FQGTGA. CDR3 length: 13 amino acids. The CDR3 spells CASSTQNTGELFF. The CDR3 DNA reads TGTGCCAGCAGCACGCAAAACACCGGGGAGCTGTTTTTT.

This rearrangement joins TRBV5-1 to TRBJ2-2; 8 nucleotides line up with TRBD1. Germline V CDR1 and CDR2: SGHRS, YFSETQ. CDR3 length: 15 amino acids. The V and J ends lost 4 bases and 3 bases, in that order; junction bases with no gene match: 5. CDR3 nucleotide sequence: TGCGCCAGCAGCCATGGGACAGGCGACACCGGGGAGCTGTTTTTT. Amino acids: CASSHGTGDTGELFF. The full variable domain, rest sourced from reference TRBV5-1 and TRBJ2-2, is KAGVTQTPRYLIKTRGQQVTLSCSPISGHRSVSWYQQTPGQGLQFLFEYFSETQRNKGNFPGRFSGRQFSNSRSEMNVSTLELGDSALYLCASSHGTGDTGELFFGEGSRLTVL.

The chain recombines TRBV6-5 with TRBJ1-5; D is perhaps TRBD1 (6 bases). Germline V gives CDR1 MNHEY, CDR2 SVGAGI. CDR3 size: 15 residues. Trimming took 0 bases from V and 5 from J, leaving 11 bases between them. The CDR3 DNA sequence: TGTGCCAGCAGTTACTCGTTACAGGGAGATCAGCCCCAGCATTTT. Its translation: CASSYSLQGDQPQHF.

This chain uses TRBV3-1 (or the pseudogene TRBV3-2) with TRBJ1-2; D gene uncertain. With 6 bases removed from V and 4 bases from J, the gap between germline ends came to 12 bases. CDR3 length: 13 residues. Germline V gives CDR1 LGHDT, CDR2 YNNKEL (reference sequence). DNA for the CDR3: TGTGCCAGCAGTCTACTTAGCTCCTATGGCTACACCTTC. It codes for CASSLLSSYGYTF.

This sequence joins TRBV19 and TRBJ1-1; tentative D call: TRBD1 (5 bases). The V end lost 1 base, the J end lost 5 bases, and 14 bases lay between the germline ends. Per germline, CDR1 LNHDA and CDR2 SQIVND (reference sequence). CDR3 length: 15 residues. The CDR3 region is CASSIGGTVTTEAFF. Written as DNA, the CDR3 is TGTGCCAGTAGTATAGGGGGGACCGTGACGACTGAAGCTTTCTTT.

V and J are TRBV7-2 and TRBJ2-3; D is undetermined. The V end was cut by 3 bases, the J end by 7 bases, with 11 bases between. The germline V gene has CDR1 SGHTA and CDR2 FQGNSA. The CDR3 is 13 amino acids. As DNA, the CDR3 is TGTGCCAGCAGCTTTAAGGGAACGAATACGCAGTATTTT. Translation: CASSFKGTNTQYF.

This clone came up once. The V and J genes are TRBV2 and TRBJ1-1; 8 nucleotides align to TRBD1. Germline CDR1 reads SNHLY; CDR2 reads FYNNEI. Unmatched junction bases numbered 10, after V lost 5 bases and J lost 5 bases. This CDR3 spans 15 amino acids. The CDR3 reads CASSRRTGRGTEAFF. The DNA for the CDR3 is TGTGCCAGCAGTCGCCGGACAGGGAGGGGGACTGAAGCTTTCTTT. Full variable domain (remainder filled in from reference TRBV2 and TRBJ1-1): EPEVTQTPSHQVTQMGQEVILRCVPISNHLYFYWYRQILGQKVEFLVSFYNNEISEKSEIFDDQFSVERPDGSNFTLKIRSTKLEDSAMYFCASSRRTGRGTEAFFGQGTRLTVV.

The rearrangement uses TRBV30 and TRBJ1-2; weak D call: TRBD1 (5 bases). The ends were cut back, 3 bases at V and 5 bases at J, with 10 bases in the middle. Looked up from germline, CDR1 is GTSNPN and CDR2 is SVGIG (reference sequence). This CDR3 has 12 amino acids. CDR3 amino acids: CAWRRGIYGYTF. The DNA of the CDR3 is TGTGCCTGGAGGAGGGGAATTTATGGCTACACCTTC.

This chain joins TRBV2 and TRBJ2-1; 9 bases are shared with TRBD1. Germline CDR1 is SNHLY and CDR2 is FYNNEI. Trimming removed 4 bases from V and 9 bases from J; junction bases left unmatched: 10. This CDR3 has 15 residues. As DNA, the CDR3 is TGTGCCAGCAGTGGGTCCCGACAGGGGGGCAGTGAGCAGTTCTTC. This sequence encodes CASSGSRQGGSEQFF.

This chain uses TRBV7-6 with TRBJ2-7; D is perhaps TRBD1 (5 bases). The CDR3 is 14 amino acids. Germline-derived CDR1 and CDR2 are SGHVS and FNYEAQ. Trimming took off 0 bases at V and 2 bases at J, with 8 bases between the two ends. For the CDR3, the DNA is TGTGCCAGCAGCTTAGCCAGGGCAGCCTACGAGCAGTACTTC. Translated: CASSLARAAYEQYF.

The V gene is TRBV28, the J gene TRBJ2-1; no definite D call. Trimming pared 3 bases from V and 4 bases from J, leaving 10 bases between. This CDR3 comprises 14 residues. Germline-derived CDR1 and CDR2 are MDHEN and SYDVKM. The CDR3 DNA reads as TGTGCCAGCAGTTTCGGGTTATTATACAATGAGCAGTTCTTC. It codes for CASSFGLLYNEQFF.

The rearrangement joins TRBV9 to TRBJ1-3, with 11 bases fitting TRBD1. The CDR3 runs to 17 residues. CDR1 is SGDLS, CDR2 YYNGEE, per germline. Trimming took 2 bases from V and 1 from J; bases not matched to a gene: 5. The CDR3 nucleotides are TGTGCCAGCAGCGTCGCCGGGACAGGGGGATCTGGAAACACCATATATTTT. It codes for CASSVAGTGGSGNTIYF.

The chain has TRBV6-2 or TRBV6-3 and TRBJ1-5, with 7 bases matching TRBD1. This CDR3 is built from 16 residues. The germline V gene has CDR1 MNHEY and CDR2 SVGEGT. With V trimmed by 2 bases and J by 1 base, 5 bases remained unmatched. The CDR3 spells CASSYVLGQSNQPQHF. As DNA, the CDR3 is TGTGCCAGCAGTTACGTATTGGGACAGAGCAATCAGCCCCAGCATTTT.

V gene TRBV27 combines with J gene TRBJ1-2; the match to TRBD1 covers 7 bases. Trimming at V came to 11 bases and at J to 8 bases, leaving 11 bases not matched to a gene. Germline CDR1 reads MNHEY; CDR2 reads SMNVEV (reference sequence). The CDR3 spans 12 residues. The CDR3 region has the DNA TGTGCCTCCGGGACAGCCACGGGCGGCTACACCTTC. Translating gives CASGTATGGYTF.

The chain uses TRBV9 and TRBJ1-2, with D uncertain. The germline V gene has CDR1 SGDLS and CDR2 YYNGEE. V lost 0 bases to trimming and J lost 7 bases, with 10 bases between them. CDR3 length equals 13 residues. CDR3 in amino acids: CASSVALWGGYTF. The DNA of the CDR3 is TGTGCCAGCAGCGTAGCTCTGTGGGGTGGCTACACCTTC.

V and J are TRBV28 and TRBJ2-1; D remains unclear. Germline CDR1 reads MDHEN; CDR2 reads SYDVKM. Between the trimmed V and J ends, which lost 2 bases and 4 bases, there was a span of 3 bases. This CDR3 spans 12 amino acids. CDR3: CASSLGYNEQFF. The CDR3 bases are TGTGCCAGCAGTTTAGGGTACAATGAGCAGTTCTTC.

This sequence joins TRBV5-6 and TRBJ1-2, with D unresolved. Germline V lookup: CDR1 SGHDT, CDR2 YYEEEE. Trimming took 4 bases from V and 7 from J, leaving 11 bases between them. This CDR3 spans 12 amino acids. This chain's CDR3 is CASSALEIGYTF. The CDR3 nucleotides read TGTGCCAGCAGCGCTTTAGAGATTGGCTACACCTTC.

V is TRBV28 and J is TRBJ2-3, with TRBD2 identical over 14 bases. V shed 3 bases and J 3 bases; nucleotides not matched to a gene: 8. The length of the CDR3 is 18 residues. Germline V gene lookup returns CDR1 MDHEN and CDR2 SYDVKM. DNA of the CDR3: TGTGCCAGCAGTTTGGTGGGACTAGCGGGAGTCCGTACAGATACGCAGTATTTT. This codes for CASSLVGLAGVRTDTQYF.

The chain is built from TRBV27 and TRBJ2-5; D remains unclear. CDR1 is MNHEY and CDR2 is SMNVEV in the germline V gene (reference sequence). With 7 bases removed from V and 5 bases from J, the gap between germline ends came to 17 bases. This CDR3 spans 14 amino acids. The CDR3 DNA sequence: TGTGCCAGCACCGAAAACGGGTTTCGGGAGACCCAGTACTTC. Translation: CASTENGFRETQYF.

The chain combines TRBV7-3 with TRBJ2-7; possible D gene TRBD1, 7 bases. The CDR3 sequence is 15 residues long. V was clipped by 0 bases and J by 2 bases, with 11 bases between them. CDR1 and CDR2 (germline): SGHTA, FQGTGA. CDR3 nucleotide sequence: TGTGCCAGCAGCTTAACCGGGGGACAGACCTACGAGCAGTACTTC. Translated: CASSLTGGQTYEQYF.

J is TRBJ1-4 and V is TRBV15; D is unclear. Trimming pared 1 base from V and 5 bases from J, leaving 11 bases between. The V gene's germline CDR1 is LNHNV and CDR2 YYDKDF (reference sequence). This CDR3 has 15 amino acids. The CDR3 DNA sequence: TGTGCCACCAGCAGAGCCCCGGAACTAAATGAAAAACTGTTTTTT. Residues: CATSRAPELNEKLFF.